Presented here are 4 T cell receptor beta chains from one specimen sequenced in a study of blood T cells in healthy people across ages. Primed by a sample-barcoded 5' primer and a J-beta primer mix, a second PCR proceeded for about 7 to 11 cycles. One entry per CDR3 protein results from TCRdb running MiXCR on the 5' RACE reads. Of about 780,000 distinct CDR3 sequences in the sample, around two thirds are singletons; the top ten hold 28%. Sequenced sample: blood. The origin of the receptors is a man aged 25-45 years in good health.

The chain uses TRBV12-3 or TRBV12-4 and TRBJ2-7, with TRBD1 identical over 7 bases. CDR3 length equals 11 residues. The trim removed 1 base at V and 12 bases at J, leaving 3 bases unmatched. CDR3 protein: CASSLGQGMYF. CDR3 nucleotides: TGTGCCAGCAGTTTAGGACAGGGAATGTACTTC.

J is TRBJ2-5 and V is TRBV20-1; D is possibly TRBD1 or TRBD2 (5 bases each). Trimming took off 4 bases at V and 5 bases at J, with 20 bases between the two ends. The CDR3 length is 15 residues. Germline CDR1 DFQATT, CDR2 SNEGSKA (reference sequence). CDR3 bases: TGCAGTGCTAAGGGTCTAGGGACGTACTCGGAGACCCAGTACTTC. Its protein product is CSAKGLGTYSETQYF.

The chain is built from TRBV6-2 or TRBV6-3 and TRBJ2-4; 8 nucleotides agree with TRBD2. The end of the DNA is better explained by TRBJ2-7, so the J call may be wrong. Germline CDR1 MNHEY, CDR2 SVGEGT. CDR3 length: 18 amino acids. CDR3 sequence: CASSYSPGIGGGRYEQYF. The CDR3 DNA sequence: TGTGCCAGCAGTTACTCACCCGGAATAGGCGGGGGGCGCTACGAGCAGTACTTC.

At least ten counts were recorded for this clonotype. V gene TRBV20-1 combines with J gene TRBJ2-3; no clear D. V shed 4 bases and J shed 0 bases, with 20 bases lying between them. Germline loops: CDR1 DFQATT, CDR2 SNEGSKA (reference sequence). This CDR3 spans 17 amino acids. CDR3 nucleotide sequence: TGCAGTGCTATCGAACCCACTCTTACATCAAGCACAGATACGCAGTATTTT. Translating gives CSAIEPTLTSSTDTQYF.